These T cell receptor beta chains were read from a single sample in a study of blood T cell repertoires in COVID-19. Sequenced by immunoSEQ multiplex PCR; TCRdb stores in-frame clones only, minus some. The sample gives 70,000 to 75,000 clones, 70% to 90% of which show up once; approximately 5.1% is in the top ten. Sequenced: peripheral blood. The receptors stem from a woman older than 75 with active or convalescent COVID-19. Both conserved end residues are part of each CDR3. Fields, in order: D gene, clone size, J gene, V gene, CDR3 protein, CDR3 DNA. The D gene is left open where the match is weak. The listing skips clone size in some rows; elsewhere it reads once, few, many or a size class.

D gene: .
clone size: .
J gene: TRBJ2-3
V gene: TRBV12-3/TRBV12-4
CDR3 protein: CASSLGLRDTQYF
CDR3 DNA: TGTGCCAGCAGCCTCGGTCTTCGAGATACGCAGTATTTT

D gene: .
clone size: once
J gene: TRBJ2-5
V gene: TRBV6-6
CDR3 protein: CASSYSSGETQYF
CDR3 DNA: TGTGCCAGCAGTTACTCGAGCGGGGAGACCCAGTACTTC

D gene: TRBD1
clone size: .
J gene: TRBJ1-6
V gene: TRBV6-1
CDR3 protein: CASSEVGTGGSYNSPLHF
CDR3 DNA: TGTGCCAGCAGTGAAGTTGGGACAGGGGGCTCCTATAATTCACCCCTCCACTTT

D gene: TRBD1
clone size: .
J gene: TRBJ1-2
V gene: TRBV7-9
CDR3 protein: CASSSGGANYGYTF
CDR3 DNA: TGTGCCAGCAGCTCAGGGGGCGCTAACTATGGCTACACCTTC

D gene: TRBD2
clone size: .
J gene: TRBJ2-3
V gene: TRBV7-2
CDR3 protein: CASSRGLAGPTDTQYF
CDR3 DNA: TGTGCCAGCAGCCGGGGACTAGCGGGGCCCACAGATACGCAGTATTTT

D gene: TRBD2
clone size: .
J gene: TRBJ2-3
V gene: TRBV28
CDR3 protein: CASSDGKRGQADTQYF
CDR3 DNA: TGTGCCAGCAGCGACGGCAAGCGGGGGCAGGCAGATACGCAGTATTTT

D gene: TRBD2
clone size: few
J gene: TRBJ2-1
V gene: TRBV7-9
CDR3 protein: CASLAGGGYNEQFF
CDR3 DNA: TGTGCCAGCCTAGCGGGAGGTGGGTACAATGAGCAGTTCTTC

D gene: TRBD1
clone size: .
J gene: TRBJ2-6
V gene: TRBV7-2
CDR3 protein: CASTPWGQGYNGANVLTF
CDR3 DNA: TGTGCCAGCACTCCGTGGGGACAGGGGTACAATGGGGCCAACGTCCTGACTTTC

D gene: .
clone size: .
J gene: TRBJ2-7
V gene: TRBV6-2/TRBV6-3
CDR3 protein: CASSSRVPTDEQYF
CDR3 DNA: TGTGCCAGCAGTTCCCGGGTCCCAACGGACGAGCAGTACTTC

D gene: TRBD2
clone size: .
J gene: TRBJ2-5
V gene: TRBV9
CDR3 protein: CASSPQSGGARETQYF
CDR3 DNA: TGTGCCAGCAGCCCCCAGAGCGGGGGGGCTAGGGAGACCCAGTACTTC

D gene: .
clone size: .
J gene: TRBJ1-2
V gene: TRBV19
CDR3 protein: CASIQAGGYGYTF
CDR3 DNA: TGTGCCAGTATCCAAGCCGGGGGCTATGGCTACACCTTC

D gene: TRBD1
clone size: .
J gene: TRBJ2-5
V gene: TRBV7-2
CDR3 protein: CASSLGQGQSLTQYF
CDR3 DNA: TGTGCCAGCAGCTTGGGACAGGGACAGAGCCTGACCCAGTACTTC

D gene: TRBD1
clone size: few
J gene: TRBJ2-7
V gene: TRBV9
CDR3 protein: CASSGQGAYEQYF
CDR3 DNA: TGTGCCAGCTCCGGACAGGGAGCCTACGAGCAGTACTTC

D gene: .
clone size: .
J gene: TRBJ1-4
V gene: TRBV2
CDR3 protein: CASSRQGPATNEKLFF
CDR3 DNA: TGTGCCAGCAGTCGCCAGGGCCCCGCAACTAATGAAAAACTGTTTTTT

D gene: .
clone size: .
J gene: TRBJ2-7
V gene: TRBV5-5
CDR3 protein: CASSLGQGGYEQYF
CDR3 DNA: TGTGCCAGCAGCTTGGGGCAGGGGGGCTACGAGCAGTACTTC

D gene: TRBD2
clone size: .
J gene: TRBJ2-5
V gene: TRBV4-3
CDR3 protein: CASSQGLAGETQYF
CDR3 DNA: TGCGCCAGCAGCCAGGGACTAGCGGGAGAGACCCAGTACTTC

D gene: TRBD2
clone size: .
J gene: TRBJ2-1
V gene: TRBV4-1
CDR3 protein: CASSHRLANEQFF
CDR3 DNA: TGCGCCAGCAGCCACAGACTAGCAAATGAGCAGTTCTTC

D gene: .
clone size: .
J gene: TRBJ2-5
V gene: TRBV7-2
CDR3 protein: CASSLHSAQETQYF
CDR3 DNA: TGTGCCAGCAGCCTCCATAGCGCCCAAGAGACCCAGTACTTC

D gene: .
clone size: few
J gene: TRBJ1-6
V gene: TRBV3-1/TRBV3-2
CDR3 protein: CASSQGAVNSPLHF
CDR3 DNA: TGTGCCAGCAGCCAAGGGGCAGTTAATTCACCCCTCCACTTT

D gene: .
clone size: .
J gene: TRBJ2-2
V gene: TRBV5-1
CDR3 protein: CASSLGTNTGELFF
CDR3 DNA: TGCGCCAGCAGCTTGGGGACAAACACCGGGGAGCTGTTTTTT

D gene: .
clone size: .
J gene: TRBJ2-2
V gene: TRBV6-5
CDR3 protein: CASKFAGLFF
CDR3 DNA: TGTGCCAGCAAATTCGCGGGGCTGTTTTTT

D gene: .
clone size: .
J gene: TRBJ2-3
V gene: TRBV3-1/TRBV3-2
CDR3 protein: CASSPDTGSPRDTQYF
CDR3 DNA: TGTGCCAGCAGCCCAGATACCGGGTCCCCGAGGGATACGCAGTATTTT

D gene: .
clone size: .
J gene: TRBJ2-1
V gene: TRBV4-3
CDR3 protein: CASSQDLEATPLIVEQFF
CDR3 DNA: TGCGCCAGCAGCCAAGATCTAGAAGCGACCCCCCTCATCGTCGAGCAGTTCTTC

D gene: .
clone size: .
J gene: TRBJ2-3
V gene: TRBV27
CDR3 protein: CASTPLGQGGKDTQYF
CDR3 DNA: TGTGCCAGCACCCCTTTAGGGCAGGGTGGCAAAGATACGCAGTATTTT